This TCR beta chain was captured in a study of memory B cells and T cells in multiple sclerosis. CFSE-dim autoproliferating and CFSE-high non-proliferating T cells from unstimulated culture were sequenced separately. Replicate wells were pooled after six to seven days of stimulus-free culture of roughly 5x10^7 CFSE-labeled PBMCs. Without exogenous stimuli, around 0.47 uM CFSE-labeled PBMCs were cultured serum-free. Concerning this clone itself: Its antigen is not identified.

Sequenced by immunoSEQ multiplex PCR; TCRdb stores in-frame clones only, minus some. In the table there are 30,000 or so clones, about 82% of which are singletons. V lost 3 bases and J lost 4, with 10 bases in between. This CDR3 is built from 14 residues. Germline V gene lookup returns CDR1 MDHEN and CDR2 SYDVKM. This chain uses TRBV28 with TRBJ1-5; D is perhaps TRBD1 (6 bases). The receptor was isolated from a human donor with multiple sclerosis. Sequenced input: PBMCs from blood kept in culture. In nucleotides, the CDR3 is TGTGCCAGCAGTTTGGGACACGCTAATCAGCCCCAGCATTTT. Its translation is CASSLGHANQPQHF.